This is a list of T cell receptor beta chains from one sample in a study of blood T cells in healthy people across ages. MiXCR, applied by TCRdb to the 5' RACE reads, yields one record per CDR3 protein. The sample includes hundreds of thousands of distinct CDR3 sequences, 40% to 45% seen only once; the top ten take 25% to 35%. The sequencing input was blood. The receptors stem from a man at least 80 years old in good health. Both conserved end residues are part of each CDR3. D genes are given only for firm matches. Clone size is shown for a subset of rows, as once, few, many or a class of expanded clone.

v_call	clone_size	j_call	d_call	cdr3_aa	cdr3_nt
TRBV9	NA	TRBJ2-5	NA	CASNGTGETQYF	TGTGCCAGCAACGGGACGGGGGAGACCCAGTACTTC
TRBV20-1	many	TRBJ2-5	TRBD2	CSARGGAGVQQTQYF	TGCAGTGCGAGAGGTGGAGCGGGAGTTCAGCAGACCCAGTACTTC
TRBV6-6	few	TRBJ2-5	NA	CASSRNSGAQETQYF	TGTGCCAGCAGCCGAAATTCGGGGGCCCAAGAGACCCAGTACTTC
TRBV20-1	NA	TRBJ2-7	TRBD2	CSASFRLAGGSYNEQYF	TGCAGTGCTAGTTTTCGACTAGCGGGAGGCTCCTACAATGAGCAGTACTTC
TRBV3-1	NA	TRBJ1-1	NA	CASSPLAGGRFTEAFF	TGTGCCAGCAGCCCGCTCGCCGGGGGGCGGTTCACTGAAGCTTTCTTT
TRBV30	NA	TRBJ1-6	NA	CAWTSVAGVQSPLHF	TGTGCCTGGACCTCGGTGGCAGGGGTTCAATCACCCCTCCACTTT
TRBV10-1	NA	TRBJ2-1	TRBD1	CASSDGRTGAPFF	TGCGCCAGCAGTGACGGTCGGACAGGGGCGCCGTTCTTC
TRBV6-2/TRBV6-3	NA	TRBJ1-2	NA	CASSYSLAAQGGYTF	TGTGCCAGCAGTTACTCGCTTGCGGCCCAGGGGGGCTACACCTTC
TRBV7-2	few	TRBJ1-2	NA	CASSGEYREGYTF	TGTGCCAGCAGCGGGGAGTACAGGGAAGGCTACACCTTC
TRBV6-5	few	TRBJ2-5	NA	CASSYDQEIQETQYF	TGTGCCAGCAGTTACGACCAGGAGATCCAAGAGACCCAGTACTTC